Listed here are 4 T cell receptor beta chains from one sample, sequenced in a study of PD-1 blockade in classical Hodgkin lymphoma. Autologous stem cell transplantation was followed by relapse in every patient, and brentuximab vedotin exposure varied. The table came from immunoSEQ multiplex PCR; TCRdb's copy has only in-frame clones and leaves some out. The sample gives about 46,000 clones, approximately 70% of which show up once; 8% to 13% is in the top ten. The starting material was peripheral blood mononuclear cells (PBMCs), obtained at baseline. Receptors originate from a human donor with classical Hodgkin lymphoma.

The chain employs TRBV15 and TRBJ1-5; tentative D call: TRBD1 (5 bases). V lost 0 bases and J 7 bases, leaving 7 bases between the germline ends. The germline gives CDR1 LNHNV, CDR2 YYDKDF (reference sequence). The CDR3 spans 13 residues. In DNA form, the CDR3 reads TGTGCCACCAGCAGAGATCGGGGGCAGCCCCAGCATTTT. Translated, it gives CATSRDRGQPQHF. The full variable domain, in which reference TRBV15 and TRBJ1-5 provide the parts outside the CDR3, is DAMVIQNPRYQVTQFGKPVTLSCSQTLNHNVMYWYQQKSSQAPKLLFHYYDKDFNNEADTPDNFQSRRPNTSFCFLDIRSPGLGDTAMYLCATSRDRGQPQHFGDGTRLSIL.

The chain recombines TRBV7-2 with TRBJ2-7, with TRBD2 matching 9 bases. The CDR3 sequence is 15 residues long. Germline V gene lookup returns CDR1 SGHTA and CDR2 FQGNSA. The junction had 11 bases not matched to a gene; V was cut back by 5 bases and J by 6 bases. The CDR3 DNA sequence: TGTGCCAGCAGCCCCCGAGCGGGGGGACACCGCGAGCAGTACTTC. Translation gives CASSPRAGGHREQYF. Combining the CDR3 with reference TRBV7-2 and TRBJ2-7 gives the whole variable domain GAGVSQSPSNKVTEKGKDVELRCDPISGHTALYWYRQSLGQGLEFLIYFQGNSAPDKSGLPSDRFSAERTGGSVSTLTIQRTQQEDSAVYLCASSPRAGGHREQYFGPGTRLTVT.

The V call is TRBV19, the J call TRBJ1-2; 9 bases line up with TRBD1. This CDR3 is 15 amino acids long. The ends lost 5 bases at V and 4 bases at J; junction bases unmatched: 8. Germline V CDR1 and CDR2: LNHDA, SQIVND (reference sequence). The CDR3, as DNA: TGTGCCAGTAGTCGGTCGGACAGGGGCAGCTATGGCTACACCTTC. Protein: CASSRSDRGSYGYTF.

V is TRBV19 and J is TRBJ2-1, with 9 bases identical to TRBD1. CDR1 is LNHDA and CDR2 is SQIVND in the germline V gene (reference sequence). V dropped 2 bases and J dropped 7; count of bases not matched to a gene: 6. This CDR3 comprises 15 residues. The CDR3 DNA sequence: TGTGCCAGTAGTATAAGGACAGGGGTGATGAATGAGCAGTTCTTC. This translates into CASSIRTGVMNEQFF.